The sequence of this TCR beta chain was determined in a study of T cell responses to AZD1222 COVID-19 vaccine. Points from the study as a whole: CD4 TCRs linked to vaccination spanned spike, dominating at 160-218 and 743-854. Repertoires were obtained solely post-peak T cell response.

Clones were sequenced by immunoSEQ multiplex PCR, and TCRdb holds only the in-frame ones, with some missing. The profile covers some 150,000 clones, with 88% appearing a single time and more than 13% taken by the ten largest. CDR3 length equals 13 residues. V was clipped by 7 bases and J by 6 bases, with 14 bases between them. To note about this clone: As yet, its antigen is unknown.

This chain uses TRBV12-3 or TRBV12-4 with TRBJ2-3; perhaps TRBD1 as D (6 bases). The sequence was collected from an adult in good health. The starting material was peripheral blood, obtained on day 0 of AZD1222 vaccination. CDR3 in DNA: TGTGCCAGCACCCCCCCCACAGGGGATACGCAGTATTTT. Protein: CASTPPTGDTQYF.